These 30 T cell receptor beta chains share one sample of origin, sequenced in a study of blood T cell repertoires in COVID-19. Only in-frame clones appear in the TCRdb table, and some are missing; sequencing was by immunoSEQ multiplex PCR. The top ten clones hold less than 3.5% of a sample with tens of thousands of clones, 90% of them seen once. The sequenced sample consisted of peripheral blood. These receptors all come from a man in his 70s with acute or convalescent COVID-19.

V usage is TRBV19 and J usage is TRBJ1-5; 8 bases are shared with TRBD1. This CDR3 has 17 amino acids. CDR1 is LNHDA and CDR2 is SQIVND in the germline V gene (reference sequence). J was trimmed by 0 bases and V by 3 bases; bases with no gene match: 7. For the CDR3, the DNA is TGTGCCAGTAGTATTCTGGGGACAGGAGTTAGCAATCAGCCCCAGCATTTT. Amino acids: CASSILGTGVSNQPQHF.

The chain couples TRBV28 to TRBJ2-7; a weak D match, TRBD1 (6 bases). This CDR3 has 17 amino acids. CDR1 is MDHEN and CDR2 is SYDVKM in the germline V gene. Trimming stripped 6 bases from V and 1 base from J, with 22 bases between. For the CDR3, the DNA is TGTGCCAGCAGAGGATGGGATCAGGGGCCTTCTTCCTACGAGCAGTACTTC. Its protein is CASRGWDQGPSSYEQYF.

This chain joins TRBV5-1 and TRBJ1-5; tentatively, D is TRBD1 (5 bases). CDR1 is SGHRS, CDR2 YFSETQ, per germline. The length of the CDR3 is 16 residues. The V end was cut by 4 bases, the J end by 0 bases, with 14 bases between. DNA of the CDR3: TGCGCCAGCAGCCCGTTAGACAGAAATAGCAATCAGCCCCAGCATTTT. This codes for CASSPLDRNSNQPQHF.

This chain uses TRBV11-3 with TRBJ2-7, with 13 positions matching TRBD2. Germline CDR1 is SGHNT and CDR2 is YENEEA. The junction had 8 bases not matched to a gene; V was cut back by 2 bases and J by 4 bases. CDR3 length: 17 residues. CDR3 nucleotide sequence: TGTGCCAGCAGCTTAATAAAAAGGACTAGCGGGAGATACGAGCAGTACTTC. Translation gives CASSLIKRTSGRYEQYF.

The chain combines TRBV5-1 with TRBJ2-7, with 8 nucleotides matching TRBD1. Germline-derived CDR1 and CDR2 are SGHRS and YFSETQ. V lost 5 bases and J lost 5; bases outside the gene matches: 6. The length of the CDR3 is 13 residues. The chain's CDR3 is CASRPGQGNEQYF. CDR3 bases: TGCGCCAGCAGGCCTGGACAGGGTAACGAGCAGTACTTC. The complete variable domain, with remaining parts taken from reference TRBV5-1 and TRBJ2-7, reads KAGVTQTPRYLIKTRGQQVTLSCSPISGHRSVSWYQQTPGQGLQFLFEYFSETQRNKGNFPGRFSGRQFSNSRSEMNVSTLELGDSALYLCASRPGQGNEQYFGPGTRLTVT.

The chain couples TRBV7-3 to TRBJ2-2; 9 bases fit TRBD1. With V trimmed by 5 bases and J by 6 bases, 13 bases remained unmatched. The CDR3 loop spans 17 amino acids. Germline values: CDR1 SGHTA, CDR2 FQGTGA. The CDR3 DNA sequence: TGTGCCAGCAGCACCCCACCGGGGACAGGGAAAGCCGGGGAGCTGTTTTTT. It specifies CASSTPPGTGKAGELFF.

V usage is TRBV29-1 and J usage is TRBJ2-7; tentatively, D is TRBD1 (6 bases). CDR3 length: 14 amino acids. Per germline, CDR1 SQVTM and CDR2 ANQGSEA. Trimming took off 7 bases at V and 8 bases at J, with 24 bases between the two ends. CDR3 loop: CSASQGQGLGQQYF. The CDR3 DNA follows: TGCAGCGCATCCCAGGGGCAGGGGCTCGGGCAGCAGTACTTC.

The chain employs TRBV7-9 and TRBJ2-2; D might be TRBD1 (6 bases). The CDR3 extends over 14 amino acids. The germline V gene has CDR1 SEHNR and CDR2 FQNEAQ (reference sequence). The germline V and J ends were trimmed by 2 bases and 7 bases, with 11 bases remaining between them. CDR3 sequence: CASSLSGGVGELFF. In DNA form, the CDR3 reads TGTGCCAGCAGCTTATCTGGGGGCGTCGGGGAGCTGTTTTTT.

The gene calls are TRBV28 and TRBJ1-2; D not certain. The V end lost 5 bases, the J end lost 6 bases, and 10 bases lay between the germline ends. The germline gives CDR1 MDHEN, CDR2 SYDVKM. The CDR3 totals 12 residues. The CDR3 nucleotides are TGTGCCAGCAGTGACAATAGGAATGGCTACACCTTC. Encoded protein: CASSDNRNGYTF.

The chain joins TRBV19 to TRBJ2-1; 8 bases agree with TRBD2. Unmatched junction bases numbered 12, after V lost 6 bases and J lost 2 bases. The CDR3 extends over 17 amino acids. Germline lookup yields CDR1 LNHDA and CDR2 SQIVND (reference sequence). Here the CDR3 reads CASSPLEGSGTYNEQFF. The CDR3 nucleotides are TGTGCCAGTAGCCCCCTTGAGGGTAGCGGGACCTACAATGAGCAGTTCTTC.

CDR3 loop: CASSLFTSGDTQYF. DNA for the CDR3: TGTGCCAGCAGTTTATTTACTAGCGGGGATACGCAGTATTTT. This chain connects TRBV27 to TRBJ2-3; 9 nucleotides align to TRBD2. This CDR3 has 14 residues. V shed 1 base, J shed 6 bases, and the junction held 2 bases outside the gene matches. Germline CDR1 and CDR2: MNHEY and SMNVEV (reference sequence).

The chain couples TRBV6-5 to TRBJ2-7, with 10 bases identical to TRBD1. The ends lost 10 bases at V and 3 bases at J; junction bases unmatched: 3. Germline V gives CDR1 MNHEY, CDR2 SVGAGI. This CDR3 has 12 residues. CDR3 sequence (DNA): TGTGCCACAGACAGGGGGCTCTACGAGCAGTACTTC. Its translation: CATDRGLYEQYF.

The genes are TRBV5-1 and TRBJ2-4; 13 nucleotides match TRBD2. The ends lost 2 bases at V and 1 base at J; junction bases unmatched: 9. The CDR3 runs 19 residues. Germline CDR1 SGHRS, CDR2 YFSETQ. This CDR3 reads CASSFGSTSGRSAKNIQYF. The CDR3 nucleotides are TGCGCCAGCAGCTTTGGATCGACTAGCGGGAGGTCGGCCAAAAACATTCAGTACTTC.

The gene calls are TRBV4-1 and TRBJ1-2; perhaps TRBD1 as D (5 bases). Germline V gives CDR1 MGHRA, CDR2 YSYEKL. The CDR3 totals 16 residues. The germline V and J ends were trimmed by 0 bases and 0 bases, with 11 bases remaining between them. Here the CDR3 reads CASSQDMTATNYGYTF. In DNA, the CDR3 is TGCGCCAGCAGCCAAGATATGACAGCAACTAACTATGGCTACACCTTC.

The rearrangement uses TRBV4-3 and TRBJ2-5; D gene ambiguous. The CDR3 runs to 14 residues. Germline CDR1 and CDR2: LGHNA and YSLEER. Trimming left V 1 base short and J 0 bases short, with 6 bases between. The CDR3 region has the DNA TGCGCCAGCAGCCAAGGCAGGTACCAAGAGACCCAGTACTTC. This codes for CASSQGRYQETQYF.

In DNA, the CDR3 is TGTGCCAGCAGGGGAGGACAGGGAGGAACAGATACGCAGTATTTT. As protein: CASRGGQGGTDTQYF. The chain links TRBV6-5 to TRBJ2-3; 8 bases are shared with TRBD1. The CDR3 runs to 15 residues. CDR1 is MNHEY and CDR2 is SVGAGI in the germline V gene. Germline trimming cut 6 bases from V and 3 bases from J; bases unmatched to any gene: 8.

This rearrangement joins TRBV10-2 to TRBJ2-3; 12 bases match TRBD1. The CDR3 contains 17 residues. Germline trimming cut 6 bases from V and 4 bases from J; bases unmatched to any gene: 11. CDR1 is WSHSY and CDR2 is SAAADI in the germline V gene. The DNA of the CDR3 is TGCGCCAGCAGCTTCTCCGGGACAGGGGGCCGGTCAGATACGCAGTATTTT. Amino acids: CASSFSGTGGRSDTQYF.

The chain recombines TRBV19 with TRBJ2-1, with a tentative D call TRBD2 (7 bases). Trimming took off 10 bases at V and 7 bases at J, with 26 bases between the two ends. CDR3 size: 16 residues. From germline, CDR1 is LNHDA and CDR2 SQIVND (reference sequence). Written as DNA, the CDR3 is TGTGCCACCGCCGTGATGGGAGGGAGGGGGATGAATGAGCAGTTCTTC. It yields the protein CATAVMGGRGMNEQFF.

The chain employs TRBV15 and TRBJ2-2, with D unclear. The germline gives CDR1 LNHNV, CDR2 YYDKDF (reference sequence). The CDR3 length is 14 residues. The ends were cut back, 1 base at V and 4 bases at J, with 7 bases in the middle. The CDR3 DNA reads as TGTGCCACCAGCAGAGGACAAGGCACCGGGGAGCTGTTTTTT. Translated, it gives CATSRGQGTGELFF.

The chain is built from TRBV30 and TRBJ2-7; possibly TRBD2 for D (7 bases). CDR3 length: 14 residues. Germline CDR1 is GTSNPN and CDR2 is SVGIG (reference sequence). The V and J ends lost 0 bases and 5 bases respectively, with 14 bases between them. The CDR3 DNA is TGTGCCTGGAGTGTACAGGGAGGGCTTCACGAGCAGTACTTC. Translating gives CAWSVQGGLHEQYF.

V is TRBV28 and J is TRBJ1-1; no reliable D call. Germline values: CDR1 MDHEN, CDR2 SYDVKM. The CDR3 totals 13 residues. Trimming stripped 11 bases from V and 1 base from J, with 14 bases between. The CDR3: CAAEGLGNTEAFF. Written as DNA, the CDR3 is TGTGCCGCGGAGGGATTGGGGAACACTGAAGCTTTCTTT.

The CDR3 spells CASSIAAGNEQFF. The CDR3 DNA sequence: TGTGCCAGTAGTATAGCTGCCGGCAATGAGCAGTTCTTC. This chain uses TRBV19 with TRBJ2-1, with D unclear. The CDR3 sequence is 13 residues long. V was trimmed by 1 base and J by 6 bases, leaving 7 bases between them. Germline CDR1 and CDR2: LNHDA and SQIVND (reference sequence).

Notes on this clone: Germline is not matched at one junction end, which may reflect a read error. The V call is TRBV6-5, the J call TRBJ1-6; 9 bases are a match to TRBD1. Looked up from germline, CDR1 is MNHEY and CDR2 is SVGAGI. This CDR3 has 15 amino acids. The CDR3: CASNYGTGINSPLHF. For the CDR3, the DNA is TGTGCCAGCAATTACGGGACAGGGATCAATTCACCCCTCCACTTT.

The chain uses TRBV5-1 and TRBJ1-2; 9 bases are a match to TRBD1. The germline V gene has CDR1 SGHRS and CDR2 YFSETQ. Trimming took 4 bases from V and 6 from J; bases not matched to a gene: 13. The CDR3 length is 16 residues. This chain's CDR3 is CASSPQPGTGSDGYTF. Written as DNA, the CDR3 is TGCGCCAGCAGCCCGCAACCCGGGACAGGGTCAGATGGCTACACCTTC.

The chain employs TRBV5-1 and TRBJ2-3; D ambiguous. V was shortened by 0 bases and J by 2 bases, with 10 bases between the two germline ends. Germline V gene data show CDR1 as SGHRS and CDR2 as YFSETQ. This CDR3 is built from 15 residues. DNA of the CDR3: TGCGCCAGCAGCTTGGATGCGCGATACACAGATACGCAGTATTTT. Its protein product is CASSLDARYTDTQYF.

The chain has TRBV11-2 and TRBJ2-7; possible D gene TRBD1, 6 bases. The CDR3 loop spans 17 amino acids. Germline CDR1 and CDR2: SGHAT and FQNNGV. Trimming removed 5 bases from V and 0 bases from J, with 20 bases in between. As DNA, the CDR3 is TGTGCCAGCAGCCCTATAAACAGGGTTGCCTCCTCCTACGAGCAGTACTTC. Its protein is CASSPINRVASSYEQYF.

The chain joins TRBV12-5 to TRBJ1-2; D may be TRBD1 (5 bases). V dropped 3 bases and J dropped 4 bases, with 12 bases sitting between them. CDR1 LGHNT and CDR2 FRNRAP come from the germline V gene. This CDR3 comprises 14 residues. The CDR3 DNA follows: TGTGCTAGTGGTTTTGGGGGGGTAGGCTATGGCTACACCTTC. This codes for CASGFGGVGYGYTF.

The sample holds a few counts of this clone. The chain is built from TRBV6-5 and TRBJ1-6; tentative D call: TRBD1 (6 bases). The germline V and J ends were trimmed by 1 base and 7 bases, with 11 bases remaining between them. The germline V gene has CDR1 MNHEY and CDR2 SVGAGI. The CDR3 sequence is 15 residues long. CDR3 in DNA: TGTGCCAGCAGTTACTTTGCGGGGGCGAATTCACCCCTCCACTTT. It specifies CASSYFAGANSPLHF.

The chain combines TRBV6-2 or TRBV6-3 with TRBJ1-5; D perhaps matches TRBD1 (5 bases). This CDR3 comprises 15 residues. The V end was cut by 0 bases, the J end by 11 bases, with 17 bases between. Per germline, CDR1 MNHEY and CDR2 SVGEGT. The DNA of the CDR3 is TGTGCCAGCAGTTACTCGATGCAGGCCCGGGGGGCCCAGCATTTT. Amino acids: CASSYSMQARGAQHF.

V is TRBV28 and J is TRBJ2-7; 8 positions agree with TRBD2. Germline trimming cut 8 bases from V and 6 bases from J; bases unmatched to any gene: 18. Germline CDR1 reads MDHEN; CDR2 reads SYDVKM. This CDR3 has 16 residues. The CDR3 sequence is CASPGGAGELAGEQYF. CDR3 bases: TGTGCCAGCCCCGGAGGAGCGGGAGAGTTAGCGGGCGAGCAGTACTTC.